The rows below give T cell receptor beta chains drawn from one sample of a study of blood T cell repertoires in COVID-19. Method: immunoSEQ multiplex PCR; TCRdb's copy keeps in-frame clones and lacks some. The sample contains 95,000 to 130,000 clones, 75% to 90% of which appear only once. The source material was peripheral blood. Receptor source: a man under 40 with acute or convalescent COVID-19. CDR3s include the opening cysteine and the closing phenylalanine or tryptophan. D genes are given only for firm matches. Size values are once, few and many counts, or a class for expanded clones, and some rows have none.

cdr3_aa	cdr3_nt	v_call	j_call	d_call	clone_size
CASSWGLAGVTDTQYF	TGTGCCAGCAGCTGGGGACTAGCGGGAGTAACAGATACGCAGTATTTT	TRBV7-3	TRBJ2-3	TRBD2	NA
CASSVEGATNEKLFF	TGTGCCAGCAGCGTAGAAGGGGCAACTAATGAAAAACTGTTTTTT	TRBV9	TRBJ1-4	NA	NA
CASSQTGWREKLFF	TGTGCCAGCAGTCAGACAGGGTGGAGAGAAAAACTGTTTTTT	TRBV28	TRBJ1-4	TRBD1	NA
CASSSGRGSGVRNGELFF	TGTGCCAGCAGCTCGGGGCGGGGTAGCGGGGTTAGGAACGGGGAGCTGTTTTTT	TRBV7-2	TRBJ2-2	TRBD2	NA
CASSQGFFGLRVNEQFF	TGCGCCAGCAGCCAAGGGTTTTTCGGATTACGGGTCAATGAGCAGTTCTTC	TRBV4-1	TRBJ2-1	NA	NA
CASSYAGGEYNEQFF	TGTGCCAGCAGTTATGCGGGGGGAGAATACAATGAGCAGTTCTTC	TRBV6-2/TRBV6-3	TRBJ2-1	TRBD2	few
CASEPRENIQYF	TGTGCCAGCGAACCTCGGGAAAACATTCAGTACTTC	TRBV6-5	TRBJ2-4	NA	NA
CASSLGAEQYF	TGTGCCAGCAGTTTAGGAGCCGAGCAGTACTTC	TRBV12-3/TRBV12-4	TRBJ2-7	NA	NA
CASSQRPAGEGETQYF	TGTGCCAGCAGCCAAAGACCCGCGGGGGAGGGCGAGACCCAGTACTTC	TRBV4-2	TRBJ2-5	TRBD2	NA
CSVVDRGQNEQFF	TGCAGCGTTGTAGACAGGGGGCAGAATGAGCAGTTCTTC	TRBV29-1	TRBJ2-1	TRBD1	NA